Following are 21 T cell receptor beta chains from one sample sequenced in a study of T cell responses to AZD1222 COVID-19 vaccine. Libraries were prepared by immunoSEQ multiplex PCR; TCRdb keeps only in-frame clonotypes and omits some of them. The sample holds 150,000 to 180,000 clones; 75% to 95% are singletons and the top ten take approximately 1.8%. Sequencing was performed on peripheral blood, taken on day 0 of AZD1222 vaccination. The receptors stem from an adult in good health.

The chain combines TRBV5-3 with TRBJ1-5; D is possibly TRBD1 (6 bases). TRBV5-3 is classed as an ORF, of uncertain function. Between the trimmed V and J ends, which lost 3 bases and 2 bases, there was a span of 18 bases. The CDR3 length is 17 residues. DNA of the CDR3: TGTGCCAGAAGCTGGGGCAGGGGAAGCAGTGGCAATCAGCCCCAGCATTTT. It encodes CARSWGRGSSGNQPQHF.

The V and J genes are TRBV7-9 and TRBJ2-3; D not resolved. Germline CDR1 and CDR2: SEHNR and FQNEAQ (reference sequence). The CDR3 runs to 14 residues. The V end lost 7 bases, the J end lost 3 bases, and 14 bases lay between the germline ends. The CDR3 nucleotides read TGTGCCAGCACCACCCCCACTATAACAGATACGCAGTATTTT. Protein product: CASTTPTITDTQYF.

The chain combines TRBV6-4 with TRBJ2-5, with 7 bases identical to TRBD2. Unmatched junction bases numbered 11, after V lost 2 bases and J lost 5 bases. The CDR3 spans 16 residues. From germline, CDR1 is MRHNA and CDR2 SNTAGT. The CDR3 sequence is CASSDGGDPSRETQYF. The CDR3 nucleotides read TGTGCCAGCAGTGACGGGGGGGACCCAAGCAGGGAGACCCAGTACTTC.

CDR3 amino acids: CASSQYRNQETQYF. The CDR3 DNA reads TGTGCCAGCTCACAATACAGGAACCAAGAGACCCAGTACTTC. This chain uses TRBV18 with TRBJ2-5, with D maybe TRBD1 (5 bases). The CDR3 runs 14 residues. CDR1 is KGHSH and CDR2 is LQKENI in the germline V gene. Trimming cost V 4 bases and J 0 bases, with 9 bases left between them.

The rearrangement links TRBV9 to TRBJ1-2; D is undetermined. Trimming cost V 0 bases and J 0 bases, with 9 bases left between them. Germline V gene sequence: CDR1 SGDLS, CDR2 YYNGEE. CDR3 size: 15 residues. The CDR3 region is CASSVGDLANYGYTF. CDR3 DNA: TGTGCCAGCAGCGTAGGAGACCTCGCTAACTATGGCTACACCTTC.

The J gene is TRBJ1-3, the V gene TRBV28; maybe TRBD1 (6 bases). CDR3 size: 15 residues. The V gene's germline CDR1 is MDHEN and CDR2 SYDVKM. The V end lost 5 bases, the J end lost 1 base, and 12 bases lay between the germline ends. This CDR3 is CASSRTVLSGNTIYF. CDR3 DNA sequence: TGTGCCAGCAGTAGGACAGTGCTTTCTGGAAACACCATATATTTT.

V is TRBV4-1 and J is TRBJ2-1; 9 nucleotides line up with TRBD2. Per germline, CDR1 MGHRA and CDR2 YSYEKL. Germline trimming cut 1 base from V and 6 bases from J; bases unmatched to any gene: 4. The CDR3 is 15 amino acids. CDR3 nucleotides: TGCGCCAGCAGCCAAGCGGCGGGAGGGCCCAATGAGCAGTTCTTC. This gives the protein CASSQAAGGPNEQFF.

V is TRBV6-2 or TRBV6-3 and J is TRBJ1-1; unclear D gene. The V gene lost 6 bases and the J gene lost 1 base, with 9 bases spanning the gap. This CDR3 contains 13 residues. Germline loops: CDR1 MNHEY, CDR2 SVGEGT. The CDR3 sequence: CASSMGQNTEAFF. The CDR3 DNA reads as TGTGCCAGCAGCATGGGCCAGAACACTGAAGCTTTCTTT.

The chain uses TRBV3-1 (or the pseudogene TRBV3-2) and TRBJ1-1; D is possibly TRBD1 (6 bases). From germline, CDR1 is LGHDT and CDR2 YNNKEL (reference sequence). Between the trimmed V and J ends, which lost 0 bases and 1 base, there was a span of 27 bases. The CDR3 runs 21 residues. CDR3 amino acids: CASSQDPGGWSAQTENTEAFF. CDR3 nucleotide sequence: TGTGCCAGCAGCCAAGATCCGGGGGGCTGGAGTGCCCAGACGGAGAACACTGAAGCTTTCTTT.

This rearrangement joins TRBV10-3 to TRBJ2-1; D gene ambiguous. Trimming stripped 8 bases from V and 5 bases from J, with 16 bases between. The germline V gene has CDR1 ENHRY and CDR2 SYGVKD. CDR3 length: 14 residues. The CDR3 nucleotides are TGTGCCATCCAACCACAACTTGGGAACAATGAGCAGTTCTTC. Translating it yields CAIQPQLGNNEQFF.

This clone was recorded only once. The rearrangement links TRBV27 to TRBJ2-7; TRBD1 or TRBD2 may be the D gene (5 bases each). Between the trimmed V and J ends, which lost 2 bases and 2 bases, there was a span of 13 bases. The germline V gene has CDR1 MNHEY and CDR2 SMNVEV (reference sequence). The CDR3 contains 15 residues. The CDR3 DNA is TGTGCCAGCAGTTTACTCCGGGACCCCACCTACGAGCAGTACTTC. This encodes CASSLLRDPTYEQYF.

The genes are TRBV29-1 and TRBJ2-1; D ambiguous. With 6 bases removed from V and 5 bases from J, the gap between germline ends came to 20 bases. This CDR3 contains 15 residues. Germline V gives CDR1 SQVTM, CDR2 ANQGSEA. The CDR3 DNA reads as TGCAGCGTCCGGATCGGCTCGAAAGAAAACAATGAGCAGTTCTTC. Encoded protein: CSVRIGSKENNEQFF.

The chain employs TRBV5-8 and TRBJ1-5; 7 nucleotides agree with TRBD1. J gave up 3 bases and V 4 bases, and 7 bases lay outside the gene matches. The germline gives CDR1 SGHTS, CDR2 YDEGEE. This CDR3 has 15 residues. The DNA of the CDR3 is TGTGCCAGCAGCCTAGGGGGACAGATCAATCAGCCCCAGCATTTT. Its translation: CASSLGGQINQPQHF.

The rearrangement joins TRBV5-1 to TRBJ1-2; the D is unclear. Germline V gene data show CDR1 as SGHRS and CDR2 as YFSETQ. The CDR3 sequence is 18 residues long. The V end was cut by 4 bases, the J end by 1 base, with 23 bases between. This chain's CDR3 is CASSLPPVTPFYNYGYTF. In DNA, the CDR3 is TGCGCCAGCAGCCTTCCCCCGGTCACCCCCTTCTATAACTATGGCTACACCTTC.

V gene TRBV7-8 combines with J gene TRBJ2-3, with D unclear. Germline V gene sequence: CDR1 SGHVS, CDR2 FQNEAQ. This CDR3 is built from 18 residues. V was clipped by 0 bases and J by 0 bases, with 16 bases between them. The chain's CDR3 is CASSLASPGPSSTDTQYF. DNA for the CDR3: TGTGCCAGCAGCTTAGCGTCCCCCGGACCATCTAGCACAGATACGCAGTATTTT.

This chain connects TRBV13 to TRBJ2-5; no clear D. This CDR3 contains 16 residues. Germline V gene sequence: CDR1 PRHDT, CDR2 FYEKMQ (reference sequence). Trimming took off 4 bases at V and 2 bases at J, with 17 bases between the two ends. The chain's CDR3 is CASSSRKVRVQETQYF. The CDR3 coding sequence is TGTGCCAGCAGCTCAAGAAAGGTCCGGGTACAAGAGACCCAGTACTTC.

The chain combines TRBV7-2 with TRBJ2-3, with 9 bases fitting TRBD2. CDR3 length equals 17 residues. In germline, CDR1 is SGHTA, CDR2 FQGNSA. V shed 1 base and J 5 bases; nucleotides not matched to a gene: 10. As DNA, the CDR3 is TGTGCCAGCAGCTTAGTGGCTAGCGGGATAGTTAGAGATACGCAGTATTTT. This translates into CASSLVASGIVRDTQYF.

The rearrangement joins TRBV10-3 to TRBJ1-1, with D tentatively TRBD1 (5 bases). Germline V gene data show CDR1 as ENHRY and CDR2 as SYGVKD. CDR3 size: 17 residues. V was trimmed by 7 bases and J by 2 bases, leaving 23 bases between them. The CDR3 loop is CAINDPPMTENNTEAFF. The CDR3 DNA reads TGTGCCATCAACGACCCCCCGATGACAGAGAATAACACTGAAGCTTTCTTT.

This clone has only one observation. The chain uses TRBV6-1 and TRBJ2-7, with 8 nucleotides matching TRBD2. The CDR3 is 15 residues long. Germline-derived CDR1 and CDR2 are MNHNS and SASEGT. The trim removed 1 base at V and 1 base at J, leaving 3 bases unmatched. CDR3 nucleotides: TGTGCCAGCAGTGAAGAAATAGCGGGATCCTACGAGCAGTACTTC. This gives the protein CASSEEIAGSYEQYF.

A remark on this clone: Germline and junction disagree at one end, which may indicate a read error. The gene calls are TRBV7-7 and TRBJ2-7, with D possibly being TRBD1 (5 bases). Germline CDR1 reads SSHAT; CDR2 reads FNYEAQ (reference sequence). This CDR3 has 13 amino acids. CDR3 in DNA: TGTGCTAGCAGCTTAGGGGTGGGGCGGGAGCAGTACTTC. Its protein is CASSLGVGREQYF.

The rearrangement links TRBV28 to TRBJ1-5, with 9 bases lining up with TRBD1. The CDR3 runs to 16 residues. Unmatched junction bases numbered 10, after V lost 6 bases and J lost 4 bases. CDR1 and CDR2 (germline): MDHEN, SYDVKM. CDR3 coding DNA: TGTGCCAGCAGCCCAAAAGGGACAGGGAATAATCAGCCCCAGCATTTT. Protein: CASSPKGTGNNQPQHF.